What follows describes a single T cell receptor (beta chain). Its antigen is unidentified. The record originates from a study of T cell responses to AZD1222 COVID-19 vaccine. Data came from immunoSEQ multiplex PCR; TCRdb stores just in-frame clones and leaves some out. The sample yields some 130,000 clones, more than 85% seen once. Germline lookup yields CDR1 SQVTM and CDR2 ANQGSEA. This CDR3 comprises 11 residues. Trimming took 0 bases from V and 4 from J, leaving 3 bases between them. General observations from the study: Only a handful of AZD1222 recipients were seropositive at baseline.

The chain joins TRBV29-1 to TRBJ1-2; D gene uncertain. The clonotype originates from an adult in good health. The sample in question was peripheral blood, obtained on day 0 of AZD1222 vaccination. The CDR3 DNA sequence: TGCAGCGTTGAAGACACCTATGGCTACACCTTC. This sequence encodes CSVEDTYGYTF. Drawing the rest from reference TRBV29-1 and TRBJ1-2, the complete variable domain is SAVISQKPSRDICQRGTSLTIQCQVDSQVTMMFWYRQQPGQSLTLIATANQGSEATYESGFVIDKFPISRPNLTFSTLTVSNMSPEDSSIYLCSVEDTYGYTFGSGTRLTVV.